This T cell receptor beta chain was sequenced for a study of blood T cells in healthy people across ages. Combining a sample-barcoded 5' primer with a J-beta primer mix, a second PCR ran for roughly 7 to 12 cycles. TCRdb reprocessed the 5' RACE reads with MiXCR, giving one entry per CDR3 protein. The sample includes roughly 2 million distinct CDR3 sequences, roughly 52% seen only once; the top ten take 2.1%. Sequencing used blood. The clonotype comes from a woman in her forties in good health.

The CDR3 sequence: CASRARSRVEQFF. As DNA, the CDR3 is TGTGCCAGCCGAGCGCGTAGTAGGGTAGAGCAGTTCTTC. This chain connects TRBV11-1 to TRBJ2-1; D is unresolved. Germline CDR1 and CDR2: SGHAT and FQDESV (reference sequence). Between the trimmed V and J ends, which lost 8 bases and 10 bases, there was a span of 18 bases. The CDR3 consists of 13 residues.